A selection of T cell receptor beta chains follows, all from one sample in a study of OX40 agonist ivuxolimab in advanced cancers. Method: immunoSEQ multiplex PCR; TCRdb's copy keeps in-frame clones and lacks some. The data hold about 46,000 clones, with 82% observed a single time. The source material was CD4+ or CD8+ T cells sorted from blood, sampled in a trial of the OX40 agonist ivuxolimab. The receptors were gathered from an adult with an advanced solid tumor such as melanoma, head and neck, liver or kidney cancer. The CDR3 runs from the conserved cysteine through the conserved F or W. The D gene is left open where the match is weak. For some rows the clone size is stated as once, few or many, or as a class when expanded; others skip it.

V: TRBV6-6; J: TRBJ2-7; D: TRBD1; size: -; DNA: TGTGCCAGCAGAGGACAGGGGACTAACTCCTACGAGCAGTACTTC; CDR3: CASRGQGTNSYEQYF
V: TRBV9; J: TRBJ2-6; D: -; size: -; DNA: TGTGCCAGCAGCGTAGTAGGCGTCTCCTCTGGGGCCAACGTCCTGACTTTC; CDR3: CASSVVGVSSGANVLTF
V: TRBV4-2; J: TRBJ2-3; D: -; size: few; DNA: TGTGCCAGCTCCCTCCCGGGGCCAGATACGCAGTATTTT; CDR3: CASSLPGPDTQYF
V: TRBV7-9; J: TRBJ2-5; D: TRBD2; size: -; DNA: TGTGCCAGCAGAACCGACAGCGGGATCGGATCGGGAGAGACCCAGTACTTC; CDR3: CASRTDSGIGSGETQYF
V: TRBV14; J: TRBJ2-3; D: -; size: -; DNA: TGTGCCAGCAGCCAATTTACCTCTAGCACAGATACGCAGTATTTT; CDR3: CASSQFTSSTDTQYF
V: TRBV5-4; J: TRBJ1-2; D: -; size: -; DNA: TGTGCCAGCAGCTTGGGGACCGGTAACTATGGCTACACCTTC; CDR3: CASSLGTGNYGYTF
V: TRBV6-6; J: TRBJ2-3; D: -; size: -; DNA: TGTGCCAGCAGCCGAGGGGGGGCGGGGGCCACAGATACGCAGTATTTT; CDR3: CASSRGGAGATDTQYF
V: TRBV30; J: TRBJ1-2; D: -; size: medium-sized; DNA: TGTGCCTGGAACAGGGCCGCACTCCACTATGGCTACACCTTC; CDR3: CAWNRAALHYGYTF
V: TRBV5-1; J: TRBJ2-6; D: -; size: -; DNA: TGCGCCAGCAGCGCAGACCGGGACGGAGTTAGCTCTGGGGCCAACGTCCTGACTTTC; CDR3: CASSADRDGVSSGANVLTF
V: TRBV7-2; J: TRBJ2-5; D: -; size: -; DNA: TGTGCCAGCAGCGCCACCGAAGAGACCCAGTACTTC; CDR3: CASSATEETQYF
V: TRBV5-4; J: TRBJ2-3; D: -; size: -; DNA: TGTGCCAGCAGCTCGCCGGGACCAGAGGCAGATACGCAGTATTTT; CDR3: CASSSPGPEADTQYF
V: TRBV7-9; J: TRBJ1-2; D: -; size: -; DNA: TGTGCCAGCAGCTTGGTTCTGAGTTCCCCTTATGGCTACACCTTC; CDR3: CASSLVLSSPYGYTF
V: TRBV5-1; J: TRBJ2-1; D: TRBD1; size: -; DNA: TGCGCCAGCAGCCTAGGGACAGTCCGGTATGAGCAGTTCTTC; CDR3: CASSLGTVRYEQFF
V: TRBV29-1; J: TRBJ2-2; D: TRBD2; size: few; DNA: TGCAGCGTCCGCGGGGGTGGAAGCACCGGGGAGCTGTTTTTT; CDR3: CSVRGGGSTGELFF
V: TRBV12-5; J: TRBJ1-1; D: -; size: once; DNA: TGTGCTAGTGGCCATGGGACGGGAAACACTGAAGCTTTCTTT; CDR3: CASGHGTGNTEAFF
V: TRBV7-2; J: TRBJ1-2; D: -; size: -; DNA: TGTGCCGGCAGCTTATATAACTATGGCTACACCTTC; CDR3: CAGSLYNYGYTF
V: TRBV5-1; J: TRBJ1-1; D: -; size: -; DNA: TGCGCCAGCAGCTTGGAAGGGGCCGGGCAAGCTTTCTTT; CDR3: CASSLEGAGQAFF
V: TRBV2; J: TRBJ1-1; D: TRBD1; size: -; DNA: TGTGCCAGCAGTGAACCTACCGGGACAGGGTATTCAGCTGAAGCTTTCTTT; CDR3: CASSEPTGTGYSAEAFF
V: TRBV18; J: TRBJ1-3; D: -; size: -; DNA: TGTGCCAGCTCACAGCTGGGGGCTTCTGGAAACACCATATATTTT; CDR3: CASSQLGASGNTIYF
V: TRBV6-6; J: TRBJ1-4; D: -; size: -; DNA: TGTGCCAGCAGTTACCTCCGCCAAGCTGAAAAACTGTTTTTT; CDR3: CASSYLRQAEKLFF
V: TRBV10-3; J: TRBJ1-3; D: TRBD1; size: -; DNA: TGTGCCAGTGGGACAGGGGCTTCCTCTGGAAACACCATATATTTT; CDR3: CASGTGASSGNTIYF
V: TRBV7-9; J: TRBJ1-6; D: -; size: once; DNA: TGTGCCAGCAGTCCCGGGACACTAAGTTCACCCCTCCACTTT; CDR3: CASSPGTLSSPLHF
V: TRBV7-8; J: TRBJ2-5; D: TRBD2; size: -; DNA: TGTGCCACCGAGGGGGGACTAGCGGGGGGCCTCCAAGAGACCCAGTACTTC; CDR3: CATEGGLAGGLQETQYF
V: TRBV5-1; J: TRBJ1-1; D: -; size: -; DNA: TGCGCCAGCAGCCGTTCGGACGGAAGGGGCGAAGCTTTCTTT; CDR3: CASSRSDGRGEAFF
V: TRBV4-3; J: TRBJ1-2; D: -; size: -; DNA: TGCGCCAGCAGCCAAGATAGCCGTGGGGGCTACACCTTC; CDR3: CASSQDSRGGYTF
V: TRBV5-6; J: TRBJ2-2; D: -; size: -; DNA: TGTGCCAGCAGTTCCCTACCCGGGGAGCTGTTTTTT; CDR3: CASSSLPGELFF
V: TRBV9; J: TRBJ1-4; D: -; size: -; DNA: TGTGCCAGCAGCGCAAGCGGACATGGGGAAAAACTGTTTTTT; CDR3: CASSASGHGEKLFF
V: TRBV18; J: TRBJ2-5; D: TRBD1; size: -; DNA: TGTGCCAGCTCACCGTGGACAGGGGCAATGGGTGGAGAAGAGACCCAGTACTTC; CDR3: CASSPWTGAMGGEETQYF
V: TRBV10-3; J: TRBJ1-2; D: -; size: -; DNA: TGTGCCATCAGTGAGTCGGGTGGGAACGCCAACTATGGCTACACCTTC; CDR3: CAISESGGNANYGYTF
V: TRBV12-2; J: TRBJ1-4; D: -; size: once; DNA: TGTGCAAGTCGCTTAGGGCAGGGTAATGAAAAACTGTTTTTT; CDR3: CASRLGQGNEKLFF
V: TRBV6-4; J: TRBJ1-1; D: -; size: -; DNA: TGTGCCAGCAGTGAACAGGGTGGAACTGAAGCTTTCTTT; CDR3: CASSEQGGTEAFF
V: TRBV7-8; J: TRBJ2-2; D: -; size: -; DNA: TGTGCCAGCAGCTCCACCCGACAGAGAATAGGGGCCGGGGAGCTGTTTTTT; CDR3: CASSSTRQRIGAGELFF
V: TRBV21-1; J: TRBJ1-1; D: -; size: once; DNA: TGTGCCAGCAGCAAAGCCCGGGGGCGGATGGATTTGAACACTGAAGCTTTCTTT; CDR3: CASSKARGRMDLNTEAFF
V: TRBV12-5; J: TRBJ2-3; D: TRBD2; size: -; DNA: TGTGCTAGTGGTTTGAGTCTAGCGGGGCCCACAGATACGCAGTATTTT; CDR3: CASGLSLAGPTDTQYF
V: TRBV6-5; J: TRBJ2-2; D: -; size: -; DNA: TGTGCCAGCAGTTACCTGGCAGGGGGGACCGGGGAGCTGTTTTTT; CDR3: CASSYLAGGTGELFF
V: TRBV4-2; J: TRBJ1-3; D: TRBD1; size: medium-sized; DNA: TGTGCCAGCAGCCAAGAGACAGGGACCCAAAACACCATATATTTT; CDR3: CASSQETGTQNTIYF
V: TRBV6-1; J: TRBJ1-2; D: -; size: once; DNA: TGTGCCAGCAGTGACAGGGGTGGTAACTATGGCTACACCTTC; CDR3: CASSDRGGNYGYTF
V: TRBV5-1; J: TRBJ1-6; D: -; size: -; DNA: TGCGCCAGCAGCAGCGCGGGAGAAAATTCACCCCTCCACTTT; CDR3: CASSSAGENSPLHF
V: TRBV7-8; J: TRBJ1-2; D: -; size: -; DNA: TGTGCCAGCAGCTTAAAACAAAACTATGGCTACACCTTC; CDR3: CASSLKQNYGYTF
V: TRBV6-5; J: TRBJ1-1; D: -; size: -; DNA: TGTGCCAGCAGTCCCTCTGACAGGAATGAAGCTTTCTTT; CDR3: CASSPSDRNEAFF
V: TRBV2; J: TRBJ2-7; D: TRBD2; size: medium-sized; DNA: TGTGCCAGCAGCCCACTAGCGGGGGCAACCGCGGAGTACTTC; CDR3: CASSPLAGATAEYF
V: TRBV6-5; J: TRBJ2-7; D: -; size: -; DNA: TGTGCCAGTAGGGAAGGGGGGTTCCGTCCCGAGCAGTACTTC; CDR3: CASREGGFRPEQYF
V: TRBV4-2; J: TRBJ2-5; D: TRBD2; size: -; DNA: TGTGCCAGCAGCCAAGACCTGGGAGGGACCACGGGGAGGGAGACCCAGTACTTC; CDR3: CASSQDLGGTTGRETQYF
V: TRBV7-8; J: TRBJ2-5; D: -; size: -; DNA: TGTGCCAGCAGCCCCGGGACCCATCTTAAAGAGACCCAGTACTTC; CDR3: CASSPGTHLKETQYF
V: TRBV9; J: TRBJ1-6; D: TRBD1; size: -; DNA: TGTGCCAGCAGCGCAGGGACAGTCTATAATTCACCCCTCCACTTT; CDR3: CASSAGTVYNSPLHF
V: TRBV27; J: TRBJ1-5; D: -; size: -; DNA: TGTGCCAGCAGTTTACTAAGTAGCAATCAGCCCCAGCATTTT; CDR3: CASSLLSSNQPQHF
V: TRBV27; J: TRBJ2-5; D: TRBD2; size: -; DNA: TGTGCCACCGCACTAGCGTGGAGGGAGACCCAGTACTTC; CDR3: CATALAWRETQYF
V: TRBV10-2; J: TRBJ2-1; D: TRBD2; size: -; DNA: TGCGCCAGCAGCGGGACTAGCCTTTTAATCTTAAATGAGCAGTTCTTC; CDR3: CASSGTSLLILNEQFF
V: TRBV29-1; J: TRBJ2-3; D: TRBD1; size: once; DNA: TGCAGCGTAAACCGGGACAGGCAAGATACGCAGTATTTT; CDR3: CSVNRDRQDTQYF
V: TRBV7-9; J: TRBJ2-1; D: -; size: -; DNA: TGTGCCAGCAGCTCCCTCCGGACGTCAAGCTCCTACAATGAGCAGTTCTTC; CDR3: CASSSLRTSSSYNEQFF